The 16 T cell receptor beta chains below were found in one sample sequenced in a study of T cell repertoires in cytomegalovirus infection. MiXCR was run by TCRdb on the reads, yielding one entry per CDR3 protein. The table has 200,000 to 300,000 distinct CDR3 sequences, about 12% seen once; the top ten hold roughly 1.7%. Input material: PBMCs. The receptors stem from a human donor in good health (CMV status not recorded). Some clones in this sample may be carry-over from other donors' samples.

This clonotype appeared many times. The V call is TRBV7-2, the J call TRBJ2-3; D remains ambiguous. Trimming cost V 5 bases and J 7 bases, with 7 bases left between them. Germline CDR1 is SGHTA and CDR2 is FQGNSA. This CDR3 comprises 11 residues. The CDR3 loop is CASSGKHTQYF. CDR3 coding DNA: TGTGCCAGCAGCGGGAAGCATACGCAGTATTTT.

This clonotype was seen a handful of times. The chain links TRBV6-6 to TRBJ1-1; possibly TRBD1 for D (5 bases). The germline V and J ends were trimmed by 0 bases and 0 bases, with 8 bases remaining between them. The germline V gene has CDR1 MNHNY and CDR2 SVGAGI (reference sequence). CDR3 length: 15 residues. This CDR3 is CASSYSGGMNTEAFF. In DNA form, the CDR3 reads TGTGCCAGCAGTTACTCGGGGGGTATGAACACTGAAGCTTTCTTT.

This clonotype has a count of ten or more. The CDR3 reads CASSLAKDRPNYGYTF. CDR3 DNA sequence: TGTGCCAGCAGCTTAGCGAAGGACCGACCTAACTATGGCTACACCTTC. V gene TRBV7-8 combines with J gene TRBJ1-2; D uncertain. This CDR3 has 16 amino acids. Germline V lookup: CDR1 SGHVS, CDR2 FQNEAQ. V was cut by 0 bases and J by 0 bases, with 11 bases left in between. Full variable domain (outside the CDR3, taken from reference TRBV7-8 and TRBJ1-2): GAGVSQSPRYKVAKRGQDVALRCDPISGHVSLFWYQQALGQGPEFLTYFQNEAQLDKSGLPSDRFFAERPEGSVSTLKIQRTQQEDSAVYLCASSLAKDRPNYGYTFGSGTRLTVV.

V gene TRBV19 combines with J gene TRBJ1-1, with a tentative D call TRBD1 (5 bases). Germline V gene sequence: CDR1 LNHDA, CDR2 SQIVND (reference sequence). This CDR3 contains 13 residues. Trimming shortened V by 5 bases and J by 6 bases, and 13 bases separated the two germline ends. Written as DNA, the CDR3 is TGTGCCAGTAGTTCTCCCCGGGGCTCTGAAGCTTTCTTT. This translates into CASSSPRGSEAFF.

This clonotype was picked up many times. The chain links TRBV12-5 to TRBJ2-1, with 7 bases aligning to TRBD2. CDR3 size: 19 residues. V lost 1 base to trimming and J lost 0 bases; unmatched junction nucleotides: 12. Per the germline V gene, CDR1 is LGHNT and CDR2 is FRNRAP. The CDR3 DNA follows: TGTGCTAGTGGTTTGGGACGGACTAGGCAGAGGGGCTCCTACAATGAGCAGTTCTTC. Protein: CASGLGRTRQRGSYNEQFF. Supplemented by reference TRBV12-5 and TRBJ2-1, the full variable domain reads DARVTQTPRHKVTEMGQEVTMRCQPILGHNTVFWYRQTMMQGLELLAYFRNRAPLDDSGMPKDRFSAEMPDATLATLKIQPSEPRDSAVYFCASGLGRTRQRGSYNEQFFGPGTRLTVL.

This clonotype was seen ten or more times. The chain has TRBV6-2 or TRBV6-3 and TRBJ2-3; unclear D gene. The CDR3 is 14 amino acids. V shed 4 bases and J shed 2 bases, with 10 bases lying between them. Germline V gives CDR1 MNHEY, CDR2 SVGEGT. CDR3 sequence (DNA): TGTGCCAGCAGTTCGGACGGATTCACAGATACGCAGTATTTT. It is translated as CASSSDGFTDTQYF.

This rearrangement joins TRBV4-2 to TRBJ2-3, with D possibly TRBD1 on 5 matching bases. Trimming removed 0 bases at V and 2 bases at J, with 15 bases between. The CDR3 runs to 17 residues. Per the germline V gene, CDR1 is LGHNA and CDR2 is YNFKEQ. CDR3 nucleotides: TGTGCCAGCAGCCAAGATATTGGGCAGGGAAACACAGATACGCAGTATTTT. It codes for CASSQDIGQGNTDTQYF.

This clonotype was counted only a few times. This sequence joins TRBV11-2 and TRBJ2-6; D might be TRBD1 or TRBD2, each matching 5 bases. V was cut by 5 bases and J by 0 bases, with 17 bases left in between. This CDR3 contains 18 residues. Looked up from germline, CDR1 is SGHAT and CDR2 is FQNNGV. The CDR3 reads CASSQRDRKSSGANVLTF. Written as DNA, the CDR3 is TGTGCCAGCAGCCAAAGGGACCGTAAGAGCTCTGGGGCCAACGTCCTGACTTTC.

This clonotype has at least ten counts. The chain couples TRBV28 to TRBJ1-2; TRBD1 agrees at 7 bases. The junction had 6 bases not matched to a gene; V was cut back by 4 bases and J by 1 base. The V gene's germline CDR1 is MDHEN and CDR2 SYDVKM. The CDR3 extends over 15 amino acids. The CDR3 reads CASSSGGAVNYGYTF. Here the CDR3 DNA reads TGTGCCAGCAGTTCAGGGGGGGCGGTTAACTATGGCTACACCTTC.

V and J are TRBV29-1 and TRBJ2-2; possibly TRBD1 for D (5 bases). The CDR3 spans 14 residues. V was cut by 0 bases and J by 7 bases, with 12 bases left in between. CDR1 is SQVTM, CDR2 ANQGSEA, per germline. This CDR3 reads CSVEEGGAGGELFF. The CDR3 region has the DNA TGCAGCGTTGAAGAAGGTGGGGCCGGCGGGGAGCTGTTTTTT.

The chain couples TRBV7-3 to TRBJ2-5; 8 bases line up with TRBD2. Germline CDR1 reads SGHTA; CDR2 reads FQGTGA. CDR3 length: 14 amino acids. The J segment lost 2 bases and the V segment lost 6 bases, leaving 5 bases of the junction unmatched. The CDR3 DNA reads TGTGCCAGCAGTCGCGGGGGGAGTCAAGAGACCCAGTACTTC. This translates into CASSRGGSQETQYF.

This clonotype was observed at least ten times. V gene TRBV29-1 combines with J gene TRBJ2-7, with 8 bases identical to TRBD1. The CDR3 consists of 12 residues. Germline loops: CDR1 SQVTM, CDR2 ANQGSEA. V gave up 5 bases and J gave up 5 bases; unmatched junction bases: 5. The CDR3 bases are TGCAGCGTTTCGACAGGGGCAGACGAGCAGTACTTC. This gives the protein CSVSTGADEQYF.

The chain joins TRBV5-6 to TRBJ2-3, with 9 bases lining up with TRBD1. The CDR3 sequence is 15 residues long. Trimming took 4 bases from V and 4 from J; bases not matched to a gene: 7. Germline values: CDR1 SGHDT, CDR2 YYEEEE. CDR3 region: CASSIGQGIADTQYF. DNA of the CDR3: TGTGCCAGCAGCATAGGACAGGGGATAGCAGATACGCAGTATTTT.

In this sample, this clonotype turned up many times. This chain connects TRBV7-2 to TRBJ2-4, with D possibly TRBD1 on 6 matching bases. V was pared by 0 bases and J by 1 base, with 7 bases between. CDR3 size: 15 residues. Germline values: CDR1 SGHTA, CDR2 FQGNSA. The CDR3: CASSLAQGAKNIQYF. For the CDR3, the DNA is TGTGCCAGCAGCTTAGCGCAGGGGGCCAAAAACATTCAGTACTTC.

This clonotype showed up many times. The V and J genes are TRBV10-3 and TRBJ1-5; 7 bases match TRBD1. This CDR3 region has 16 residues. CDR1 is ENHRY, CDR2 SYGVKD, per germline. V dropped 0 bases and J dropped 0; count of bases not matched to a gene: 2. This CDR3 is CAISESWDSSNQPQHF. Written as DNA, the CDR3 is TGTGCCATCAGTGAGTCCTGGGACAGTAGCAATCAGCCCCAGCATTTT.

A few counts support this clonotype. The chain combines TRBV2 with TRBJ2-5; D possibly corresponds to TRBD2 (7 bases). The germline gives CDR1 SNHLY, CDR2 FYNNEI. Trimming left V 11 bases short and J 4 bases short, with 20 bases between. The CDR3 extends over 14 amino acids. The CDR3 protein is CAGERGGGAETQYF. The CDR3 DNA reads as TGTGCCGGGGAGAGGGGGGGTGGGGCAGAGACCCAGTACTTC.